These 28 T cell receptor beta chains originate from one sample sequenced in a study of control samples from healthy donors and cancer patients. Assay: immunoSEQ multiplex PCR; the TCRdb copy retains only in-frame clones and omits some. The table lists some 140,000 clones, around 90% of them singletons. Sequenced sample: blood. The receptors derive from a man aged 25-40 years in good health.

The V and J genes are TRBV4-1 and TRBJ1-1; D unclear. The CDR3 is 13 residues long. CDR1 MGHRA and CDR2 YSYEKL come from the germline V gene. V lost 1 base and J lost 0, with 3 bases in between. CDR3 in DNA: TGCGCCAGCAGCCAAGTCTTGAACACTGAAGCTTTCTTT. It codes for CASSQVLNTEAFF.

The gene calls are TRBV28 and TRBJ2-3, with 9 positions matching TRBD2. This CDR3 has 14 residues. V shed 6 bases and J 5 bases; nucleotides not matched to a gene: 6. Per germline, CDR1 MDHEN and CDR2 SYDVKM. The CDR3 DNA reads TGTGCCAGCAGCATAGCGGGAGCGGTAGATACGCAGTATTTT. Encoded protein: CASSIAGAVDTQYF.

This chain links TRBV19 with TRBJ2-6; tentative D call: TRBD2 (6 bases). V was clipped by 6 bases and J by 1 base, with 7 bases between them. Germline CDR1 reads LNHDA; CDR2 reads SQIVND (reference sequence). The CDR3 totals 14 residues. The CDR3 nucleotides read TGTGCCAGTAGCGGGACTTCTGGGGCCAACGTCCTGACTTTC. Translation: CASSGTSGANVLTF.

This chain joins TRBV2 and TRBJ2-1; D perhaps matches TRBD2 (6 bases). This CDR3 comprises 13 residues. The V end was cut by 7 bases, the J end by 9 bases, with 16 bases between. The V gene's germline CDR1 is SNHLY and CDR2 FYNNEI. CDR3 in amino acids: CASIAGGESEQFF. CDR3 in DNA: TGTGCCAGCATCGCCGGGGGAGAAAGTGAGCAGTTCTTC.

This clone has a single count. V and J are TRBV7-9 and TRBJ2-1; 9 nucleotides match TRBD2. This CDR3 has 14 amino acids. The germline V gene has CDR1 SEHNR and CDR2 FQNEAQ (reference sequence). Unmatched junction bases numbered 5, after V lost 5 bases and J lost 6 bases. CDR3 residues: CASSDLTSGNEQFF. The CDR3 DNA reads as TGTGCCAGCAGCGATCTGACTAGCGGCAATGAGCAGTTCTTC.

The chain links TRBV27 to TRBJ1-6; D call uncertain. The CDR3 totals 14 residues. Germline-derived CDR1 and CDR2 are MNHEY and SMNVEV (reference sequence). V lost 2 bases and J lost 7, with 9 bases in between. Here the CDR3 DNA reads TGTGCCAGCAGTTTAACGGTTTCCAATTCACCCCTCCACTTT. As protein: CASSLTVSNSPLHF.

This chain joins TRBV7-2 and TRBJ1-1; the D gene is possibly TRBD1 (5 bases). From germline, CDR1 is SGHTA and CDR2 FQGNSA. The CDR3 sequence is 17 residues long. The germline V and J ends were trimmed by 1 base and 4 bases, with 19 bases remaining between them. The DNA for the CDR3 is TGTGCCAGCAGCTTAGGACGGGGGGACCCACGGAGCACTGAAGCTTTCTTT. Translating it yields CASSLGRGDPRSTEAFF.

This chain connects TRBV19 to TRBJ1-2; TRBD1 is a possible D gene (5 bases). The CDR3 runs to 12 residues. Germline CDR1 reads LNHDA; CDR2 reads SQIVND (reference sequence). The ends were cut back, 6 bases at V and 8 bases at J, with 13 bases in the middle. The CDR3 protein is CASSSGWLGYTF. CDR3 nucleotides: TGTGCCAGTAGCTCAGGGTGGTTGGGCTACACCTTC.

The CDR3 reads CASSATEGADTQYF. In nucleotides, the CDR3 is TGTGCCAGCAGTGCAACGGAAGGCGCAGATACGCAGTATTTT. The V call is TRBV6-4, the J call TRBJ2-3; D is unclear. Deletions cut 4 bases from V and 4 bases from J, with 12 bases between. Per germline, CDR1 MRHNA and CDR2 SNTAGT. The CDR3 contains 14 residues.

The J gene is TRBJ2-6, the V gene TRBV15; no clear D. CDR3 length equals 16 residues. V shed 2 bases and J shed 2 bases, with 10 bases lying between them. Germline V CDR1 and CDR2: LNHNV, YYDKDF (reference sequence). CDR3: CATSRPSQPGANVLTF. In nucleotides, the CDR3 is TGTGCCACCAGCAGACCAAGCCAGCCTGGGGCCAACGTCCTGACTTTC.

In this sample, this clone turned up a few times. The chain uses TRBV6-1 and TRBJ1-1, with D perhaps matching TRBD1 (5 bases). The V gene's germline CDR1 is MNHNS and CDR2 SASEGT. CDR3 length: 17 residues. Trimming shortened V by 2 bases and J by 0 bases, and 16 bases separated the two germline ends. The CDR3 DNA reads as TGTGCCAGCAGTGAAATTCCGGGGACGGTCTTGAACACTGAAGCTTTCTTT. This translates into CASSEIPGTVLNTEAFF.

This clone was counted between two and nine times. The V call is TRBV10-3, the J call TRBJ2-7; TRBD1 matches 7 bases. Germline-derived CDR1 and CDR2 are ENHRY and SYGVKD. This CDR3 is 16 amino acids long. With 2 bases clipped from V and 0 bases from J, the junction kept 7 bases outside the gene matches. CDR3 sequence (DNA): TGTGCCATCAGTGAGGGTTCCCGGGACAGCTCCTACGAGCAGTACTTC. Protein product: CAISEGSRDSSYEQYF.

The chain employs TRBV6-2 or TRBV6-3 and TRBJ1-6, with D maybe TRBD1 (6 bases). Trimming removed 0 bases from V and 7 bases from J, with 13 bases in between. The germline gives CDR1 MNHEY, CDR2 SVGEGT. This CDR3 has 16 residues. The DNA of the CDR3 is TGTGCCAGCAGTTACTCGTCGGGGGCCCCGAATTCACCCCTCCACTTT. This codes for CASSYSSGAPNSPLHF.

In its sample, this clone was seen once. The gene calls are TRBV24-1 and TRBJ1-1; 8 bases are shared with TRBD1. Germline assignment: CDR1 KGHDR and CDR2 SFDVKD. CDR3 length equals 13 residues. Trimming took 7 bases from V and 5 from J; bases not matched to a gene: 5. The CDR3 reads CATRQHRGTEAFF. The CDR3 coding sequence is TGTGCCACCAGGCAACACAGGGGGACTGAAGCTTTCTTT.

The rearrangement joins TRBV4-1 to TRBJ2-5, with D perhaps TRBD1 (6 bases). Germline V gives CDR1 MGHRA, CDR2 YSYEKL. This CDR3 spans 16 amino acids. The V end was cut by 4 bases, the J end by 1 base, with 16 bases between. The CDR3 protein is CASSLSPGAPQETQYF. The CDR3 nucleotides read TGCGCCAGCAGCCTATCTCCAGGGGCCCCCCAAGAGACCCAGTACTTC.

The chain is built from TRBV19 and TRBJ2-3; D ambiguous. The CDR3 consists of 15 residues. Between the trimmed V and J ends, which lost 2 bases and 6 bases, there was a span of 15 bases. Germline lookup yields CDR1 LNHDA and CDR2 SQIVND (reference sequence). The CDR3 coding sequence is TGTGCCAGTAGTATAAGCACACCAAGAAGGGATACGCAGTATTTT. As protein: CASSISTPRRDTQYF.

The CDR3 loop is CASSIDSVTGLYEQYF. CDR3 nucleotides: TGTGCCAGTAGTATAGATTCTGTGACAGGGTTATACGAGCAGTACTTC. V is TRBV19 and J is TRBJ2-7; the match to TRBD1 covers 7 bases. This CDR3 has 16 amino acids. Trimming removed 0 bases from V and 4 bases from J; junction bases left unmatched: 9. Germline values: CDR1 LNHDA, CDR2 SQIVND (reference sequence).

The V gene is TRBV15, the J gene TRBJ2-3; D gene ambiguous. This CDR3 has 16 residues. V lost 0 bases and J 0 bases, leaving 10 bases between the germline ends. Germline V gene data show CDR1 as LNHNV and CDR2 as YYDKDF (reference sequence). In DNA form, the CDR3 reads TGTGCCACCAGCAGAGATAATCCGGATAGCACAGATACGCAGTATTTT. Translated, it gives CATSRDNPDSTDTQYF.

V usage is TRBV7-2 and J usage is TRBJ1-3; D unclear. V dropped 1 base and J dropped 0 bases, with 7 bases sitting between them. Germline CDR1 is SGHTA and CDR2 is FQGNSA. The CDR3 loop spans 15 amino acids. This CDR3 reads CASSLDAYSGNTIYF. The CDR3 nucleotides read TGTGCCAGCAGCTTAGACGCCTACTCTGGAAACACCATATATTTT.

The chain uses TRBV2 and TRBJ1-3, with a possible D match to TRBD1 (6 bases). Germline V lookup: CDR1 SNHLY, CDR2 FYNNEI. The CDR3 spans 15 residues. V was cut by 4 bases and J by 4 bases, with 14 bases left in between. The CDR3 DNA reads TGTGCCAGCAGTGTCTCCACAGGGTTCGGAAACACCATATATTTT. Residues: CASSVSTGFGNTIYF.

This chain joins TRBV28 and TRBJ2-1; 7 bases match TRBD2. J was trimmed by 2 bases and V by 2 bases; bases with no gene match: 6. The CDR3 consists of 16 residues. Germline values: CDR1 MDHEN, CDR2 SYDVKM. CDR3 region: CASSLLRGIPYNEQFF. In DNA form, the CDR3 reads TGTGCCAGCAGTTTACTGCGGGGGATCCCCTACAATGAGCAGTTCTTC.

The rearrangement uses TRBV6-6 and TRBJ2-1; TRBD2 matches at 11 bases. With V trimmed by 3 bases and J by 9 bases, 7 bases remained unmatched. The CDR3 loop spans 15 amino acids. Germline loops: CDR1 MNHNY, CDR2 SVGAGI (reference sequence). CDR3: CASSYPTSGMGEQFF. The CDR3 region has the DNA TGTGCCAGCAGTTATCCGACTAGCGGGATGGGTGAGCAGTTCTTC.

This clone is a singleton in its sample. The rearrangement joins TRBV2 to TRBJ2-1; 11 nucleotides line up with TRBD2. Germline values: CDR1 SNHLY, CDR2 FYNNEI. The J segment lost 12 bases and the V segment lost 6 bases, leaving 10 bases of the junction unmatched. CDR3 length: 14 residues. CDR3 residues: CASSKSSGRLRQFF. As DNA, the CDR3 is TGTGCCAGCAGCAAGTCTAGCGGGAGGCTTAGGCAGTTCTTC.

The rearrangement joins TRBV29-1 to TRBJ2-2, with 9 positions matching TRBD1. Germline CDR1 and CDR2: SQVTM and ANQGSEA. The CDR3 is made up of 14 amino acids. With V trimmed by 4 bases and J by 1 base, 1 base remained unmatched. CDR3 bases: TGCAGCGTTGGGGGACAGGGGAACACCGGGGAGCTGTTTTTT. Translation gives CSVGGQGNTGELFF.

The rearrangement links TRBV27 to TRBJ1-5, with D unclear. V was clipped by 8 bases and J by 1 base, with 12 bases between them. The V gene's germline CDR1 is MNHEY and CDR2 SMNVEV (reference sequence). The CDR3 has 14 residues. DNA of the CDR3: TGTGCCAGCCCACAGAACCTAAGCAATCAGCCCCAGCATTTT. Protein product: CASPQNLSNQPQHF.

The V call is TRBV14, the J call TRBJ1-1, with 10 bases identical to TRBD1. V trimming: 4 bases; J trimming: 5 bases; junction bases outside the gene matches: 7. In germline, CDR1 is SGHDN, CDR2 FVKESK. This CDR3 has 15 amino acids. The DNA of the CDR3 is TGTGCCAGCAGCCCAAGGACAGGGGGTAAAACTGAAGCTTTCTTT. As protein: CASSPRTGGKTEAFF.

This clone appeared once. This chain connects TRBV28 to TRBJ2-3, with D maybe TRBD1 (6 bases). CDR1 MDHEN and CDR2 SYDVKM come from the germline V gene. CDR3 length: 17 residues. V lost 6 bases to trimming and J lost 4 bases, with 23 bases between them. As DNA, the CDR3 is TGTGCCAGCAGCCTGGGGGCCGGGACCCTCGAGGCAGATACGCAGTATTTT. Amino acid sequence: CASSLGAGTLEADTQYF. The full variable domain, in which reference TRBV28 and TRBJ2-3 provide the parts outside the CDR3, is DVKVTQSSRYLVKRTGEKVFLECVQDMDHENMFWYRQDPGLGLRLIYFSYDVKMKEKGDIPEGYSVSREKKERFSLILESASTNQTSMYLCASSLGAGTLEADTQYFGPGTRLTVL.

The V gene is TRBV7-9, the J gene TRBJ2-1; no clear D gene. Germline values: CDR1 SEHNR, CDR2 FQNEAQ (reference sequence). Between the trimmed V and J ends, which lost 5 bases and 7 bases, there was a span of 24 bases. The CDR3 length is 17 residues. The CDR3 DNA follows: TGTGCCAGCAGCCGCCAGTTAATGGGTTGGGGTTTGAATGAGCAGTTCTTC. It yields the protein CASSRQLMGWGLNEQFF.